These 30 T cell receptor beta chains were sequenced from one sample in a study of blood T cell repertoires in COVID-19. The method was immunoSEQ multiplex PCR; TCRdb's version includes in-frame clones alone and lacks a portion of them. The sample has about 230,000 clones, roughly 83% seen once; the top ten hold roughly 2.7%. Sequencing used peripheral blood. The receptors shown here come from a woman aged 70-85 years with active or convalescent COVID-19.

V gene TRBV10-3 combines with J gene TRBJ2-1, with TRBD2 matching 12 bases. Germline lookup yields CDR1 ENHRY and CDR2 SYGVKD. J was trimmed by 2 bases and V by 9 bases; bases with no gene match: 2. The CDR3 consists of 14 residues. The CDR3 DNA reads TGTGCCATACTAGCGGGAGGCCCCTACAATGAGCAGTTCTTC. Translated, it gives CAILAGGPYNEQFF.

This clone was seen only a few times. The chain couples TRBV30 to TRBJ1-2; 7 bases line up with TRBD1. The germline V gene encodes CDR1 GTSNPN and CDR2 SVGIG (reference sequence). With V trimmed by 3 bases and J by 6 bases, 7 bases remained unmatched. The CDR3 runs to 13 residues. The CDR3 DNA is TGTGCCTGGAGAGGGGGCACCGGGGATGGCTACACCTTC. Its translation is CAWRGGTGDGYTF. Complete variable domain (other parts from reference TRBV30 and TRBJ1-2): SQTIHQWPATLVQPVGSPLSLECTVEGTSNPNLYWYRQAAGRGLQLLFYSVGIGQISSEVPQNLSASRPQDRQFILSSKKLLLSDSGFYLCAWRGGTGDGYTFGSGTRLTVV.

This clone was detected a few times. The V call is TRBV5-4, the J call TRBJ1-1; possible D gene TRBD1, 5 bases. Deletions cut 7 bases from V and 3 bases from J, with 16 bases between. CDR1 is SGHNT and CDR2 is YYREEE in the germline V gene (reference sequence). CDR3 length: 14 residues. CDR3 protein: CASGWGQGDTEAFF. The CDR3 DNA sequence: TGTGCCAGCGGCTGGGGCCAGGGCGACACTGAAGCTTTCTTT.

The rearrangement links TRBV15 to TRBJ1-2; D remains ambiguous. CDR3 length equals 15 residues. Trimming removed 1 base from V and 1 base from J, with 10 bases in between. The germline CDR1 and CDR2 sequences are LNHNV and YYDKDF (reference sequence). This chain's CDR3 is CATSRGTAINYGYTF. The CDR3 DNA reads as TGTGCCACCAGCAGAGGAACAGCTATTAACTATGGCTACACCTTC.

In this sample, this clone turned up once. The gene calls are TRBV24-1 and TRBJ2-3; a weak D match, TRBD2 (6 bases). The length of the CDR3 is 12 residues. Trimming left V 9 bases short and J 2 bases short, with 8 bases between. Looked up from germline, CDR1 is KGHDR and CDR2 is SFDVKD. In DNA, the CDR3 is TGTGCCACCGGGACTTACACAGATACGCAGTATTTT. Protein: CATGTYTDTQYF.

This chain links TRBV28 with TRBJ2-7; 7 bases fit TRBD2. The CDR3 is made up of 15 amino acids. CDR1 and CDR2 from the germline V gene are MDHEN and SYDVKM. The ends lost 5 bases at V and 0 bases at J; junction bases unmatched: 7. In nucleotides, the CDR3 is TGTGCCAGCAGTCTGGGAGGGGCAGGCTCCTACGAGCAGTACTTC. Translating it yields CASSLGGAGSYEQYF.

The chain recombines TRBV10-3 with TRBJ1-1; no definite D call. The CDR3 contains 11 residues. Per germline, CDR1 ENHRY and CDR2 SYGVKD. Trimming pared 2 bases from V and 8 bases from J, leaving 6 bases between. The CDR3 loop is CAISEGREAFF. CDR3 in DNA: TGTGCCATCAGTGAGGGGAGGGAAGCTTTCTTT.

The chain couples TRBV10-3 to TRBJ2-4; maybe TRBD1 (5 bases). The CDR3 length is 13 residues. The germline V gene encodes CDR1 ENHRY and CDR2 SYGVKD. Trimming took off 10 bases at V and 8 bases at J, with 18 bases between the two ends. The CDR3 DNA follows: TGTGCCACTCGAAGGGTGGTAGGGGACATTCAGTACTTC. Amino acid sequence: CATRRVVGDIQYF.

A few counts support this clone. V and J are TRBV12-3 or TRBV12-4 and TRBJ2-3; D remains ambiguous. Trimming took 2 bases from V and 3 from J, leaving 6 bases between them. This CDR3 has 13 amino acids. CDR3 loop: CASSLSPTDTQYF. CDR3 sequence (DNA): TGTGCCAGCAGTTTATCCCCAACAGATACGCAGTATTTT.

The chain employs TRBV27 and TRBJ2-7; D is uncertain. The CDR3 contains 14 residues. V gave up 6 bases and J gave up 7 bases, with 19 bases separating them. Per the germline V gene, CDR1 is MNHEY and CDR2 is SMNVEV (reference sequence). The CDR3 DNA follows: TGTGCCAGCAGCCCCGCCCCAGGCATAGGTGAGCAGTACTTC. Translation: CASSPAPGIGEQYF.

The rearrangement links TRBV6-5 to TRBJ1-5, with TRBD1 matching 8 bases. J was trimmed by 6 bases and V by 6 bases; bases with no gene match: 4. Germline values: CDR1 MNHEY, CDR2 SVGAGI. CDR3 size: 13 residues. CDR3 protein: CASRLQGAQPQHF. CDR3 sequence (DNA): TGTGCCAGCAGACTTCAGGGGGCTCAGCCCCAGCATTTT.

V gene TRBV5-1 combines with J gene TRBJ1-2, with 7 bases lining up with TRBD1. The J segment lost 1 base and the V segment lost 4 bases, leaving 4 bases of the junction unmatched. This CDR3 spans 14 amino acids. CDR1 and CDR2 from the germline V gene are SGHRS and YFSETQ. CDR3 nucleotides: TGCGCCAGCAGCGACGGGACAGTTAACTATGGCTACACCTTC. It codes for CASSDGTVNYGYTF.

V usage is TRBV5-8 and J usage is TRBJ1-2; D may be TRBD1 (5 bases). V gave up 4 bases and J gave up 2 bases, with 12 bases separating them. This CDR3 comprises 14 residues. Per germline, CDR1 SGHTS and CDR2 YDEGEE. The CDR3 here is CASSRAGWNYGYTF. CDR3 bases: TGTGCCAGCAGCCGGGCAGGGTGGAACTATGGCTACACCTTC.

The DNA of the CDR3 is TGTGCCAGCAGTTTATGGCGCAGCGGGATGGGGTACAATGAGCAGTTCTTC. The encoded protein is CASSLWRSGMGYNEQFF. The chain is built from TRBV28 and TRBJ2-1; 7 bases line up with TRBD2. Germline V gene data show CDR1 as MDHEN and CDR2 as SYDVKM. J lost 4 bases, V lost 0 bases, and 9 bases had no gene match. CDR3 size: 17 residues.

The genes are TRBV4-1 and TRBJ2-5; D perhaps matches TRBD2 (6 bases). Trimming stripped 1 base from V and 2 bases from J, with 17 bases between. CDR1 and CDR2 (germline): MGHRA, YSYEKL. The CDR3 totals 17 residues. CDR3 protein: CASSQGSLLAGQETQYF. The CDR3 coding sequence is TGCGCCAGCAGCCAAGGCTCTCTGTTGGCGGGACAAGAGACCCAGTACTTC.

This chain links TRBV11-2 with TRBJ2-1; 7 bases align to TRBD1. Germline V gene data show CDR1 as SGHAT and CDR2 as FQNNGV. Trimming took 5 bases from V and 10 from J; bases not matched to a gene: 14. The CDR3 length is 15 residues. CDR3 region: CASSLGAAGGLEQFF. CDR3 in DNA: TGTGCCAGCAGCCTAGGGGCGGCAGGGGGATTGGAGCAGTTCTTC.

The CDR3 coding sequence is TGCGCCAGCAGCCAAGAGGCGACAGGGATCGGTGGCTACACCTTC. This gives the protein CASSQEATGIGGYTF. The chain carries TRBV4-3 and TRBJ1-2, with 7 nucleotides matching TRBD1. V was clipped by 0 bases and J by 7 bases; unmatched bases: 8. The CDR3 length is 15 residues. In germline, CDR1 is LGHNA, CDR2 YSLEER.

CDR3 in amino acids: CASTTQNTGELFF. CDR3 DNA: TGTGCCAGCACGACACAGAACACCGGGGAGCTGTTTTTT. This rearrangement joins TRBV2 to TRBJ2-2; D uncertain. CDR1 is SNHLY and CDR2 is FYNNEI in the germline V gene. With 7 bases removed from V and 1 base from J, the gap between germline ends came to 7 bases. The CDR3 contains 13 residues.

The chain recombines TRBV7-9 with TRBJ2-1, with TRBD1 as a possible D gene (6 bases). The length of the CDR3 is 14 residues. Per the germline V gene, CDR1 is SEHNR and CDR2 is FQNEAQ (reference sequence). Trimming left V 4 bases short and J 6 bases short, with 13 bases between. The CDR3 loop reads CASSSGAKPNEQFF. The CDR3 DNA reads as TGTGCCAGCAGCTCAGGGGCGAAGCCCAATGAGCAGTTCTTC.

The chain employs TRBV2 and TRBJ2-1; 8 bases match TRBD1. J lost 8 bases, V lost 6 bases, and 12 bases had no gene match. Germline CDR1 SNHLY, CDR2 FYNNEI. CDR3 size: 15 residues. The CDR3 sequence is CASSRNRGAGDEQFF. CDR3 nucleotides: TGTGCCAGCAGCCGGAACAGGGGGGCAGGGGATGAGCAGTTCTTC. Combining the CDR3 with reference TRBV2 and TRBJ2-1 gives the whole variable domain EPEVTQTPSHQVTQMGQEVILRCVPISNHLYFYWYRQILGQKVEFLVSFYNNEISEKSEIFDDQFSVERPDGSNFTLKIRSTKLEDSAMYFCASSRNRGAGDEQFFGPGTRLTVL.

V gene TRBV28 combines with J gene TRBJ1-2; D gene uncertain. The CDR3 runs to 15 residues. V lost 2 bases, J lost 7 bases, and 17 bases lay in between. The germline gives CDR1 MDHEN, CDR2 SYDVKM. In nucleotides, the CDR3 is TGTGCCAGCAGTTTAGAGGCCAACTCGCTCGGTGGCTACACCTTC. Translation gives CASSLEANSLGGYTF.

The sample holds a few counts of this clone. The J gene is TRBJ2-2, the V gene TRBV19; D gene unclear. Germline CDR1 reads LNHDA; CDR2 reads SQIVND (reference sequence). The CDR3 runs to 13 residues. V was shortened by 10 bases and J by 4 bases, with 13 bases between the two germline ends. CDR3 DNA: TGTGCCACCCCCTCATGGCCCACCGGGGAGCTGTTTTTT. As protein: CATPSWPTGELFF.

The rearrangement links TRBV24-1 to TRBJ2-1, with 12 bases matching TRBD2. The CDR3 is made up of 13 amino acids. Germline V CDR1 and CDR2: KGHDR, SFDVKD. The trim removed 7 bases at V and 8 bases at J, leaving 2 bases unmatched. CDR3: CATRSSGRDEQFF. The CDR3 DNA is TGTGCCACCAGGTCTAGCGGGAGGGATGAGCAGTTCTTC.

The chain uses TRBV7-2 and TRBJ2-1, with TRBD2 matching over 15 bases. Germline CDR1 and CDR2: SGHTA and FQGNSA. This CDR3 has 16 residues. J gave up 8 bases and V 4 bases, and 6 bases lay outside the gene matches. Here the CDR3 reads CASSSRTSGRGHEQFF. CDR3 DNA sequence: TGTGCCAGCAGCTCGCGGACTAGCGGGAGGGGCCATGAGCAGTTCTTC.

The rearrangement links TRBV5-4 to TRBJ1-5; D gene ambiguous. The CDR3 extends over 14 amino acids. Germline V lookup: CDR1 SGHNT, CDR2 YYREEE (reference sequence). V lost 2 bases, J lost 7 bases, and 13 bases lay in between. The CDR3 nucleotides are TGTGCCAGCAGCTTAGGTGGGGAGACGCAGCCCCAGCATTTT. Translating it yields CASSLGGETQPQHF.

In DNA, the CDR3 is TGTGCCAGCAGCTCCTGGGGGGGGAACGGGGAGCTGTTTTTT. Amino acids: CASSSWGGNGELFF. The chain carries TRBV11-3 and TRBJ2-2, with 7 bases fitting TRBD2. After removal of 4 bases from V and 7 bases from J, the junction contained 6 bases not matched to a gene. This CDR3 has 14 residues. Germline values: CDR1 SGHNT, CDR2 YENEEA.

This sequence joins TRBV4-2 and TRBJ2-7; 11 bases agree with TRBD2. The CDR3 is 17 amino acids. In germline, CDR1 is LGHNA, CDR2 YNFKEQ. J gave up 3 bases and V 0 bases, and 7 bases lay outside the gene matches. In DNA form, the CDR3 reads TGTGCCAGCAGCCAAGAACCTAGCGGGGGGTCATTCTACGAGCAGTACTTC. Its translation is CASSQEPSGGSFYEQYF.

Regarding this clone: A junction end diverges from the germline sequence, so it may reflect a read error. The V gene is TRBV4-3, the J gene TRBJ2-1; TRBD1 might be the D (5 bases). This CDR3 spans 17 amino acids. Germline CDR1 reads LGHNA; CDR2 reads YSLEER. CDR3 sequence (DNA): TGCGCCAGCAGCCAAGAGGGGCCAACCCAGCCCTATAATGAGCAGTTCTTC. The encoded protein is CASSQEGPTQPYNEQFF.

This clone was seen only once. CDR3 in amino acids: CASSQGTEGGPQHF. CDR3 coding DNA: TGTGCCAGTAGTCAAGGGACGGAGGGAGGTCCCCAGCATTTT. The genes are TRBV19 and TRBJ1-5, with D tentatively TRBD1 (5 bases). Germline V lookup: CDR1 LNHDA, CDR2 SQIVND (reference sequence). Trimming removed 5 bases at V and 10 bases at J, with 18 bases between. This CDR3 is 14 amino acids long.

The rearrangement joins TRBV3-1 (or the pseudogene TRBV3-2) to TRBJ2-2; D perhaps matches TRBD1 (6 bases). Looked up from germline, CDR1 is LGHDT and CDR2 is YNNKEL (reference sequence). Trimming took off 5 bases at V and 5 bases at J, with 18 bases between the two ends. The CDR3 runs to 16 residues. The CDR3 DNA reads as TGTGCCAGCAGCTTAATTGGGGGACACCTAACCGGGGAGCTGTTTTTT. Its translation: CASSLIGGHLTGELFF.